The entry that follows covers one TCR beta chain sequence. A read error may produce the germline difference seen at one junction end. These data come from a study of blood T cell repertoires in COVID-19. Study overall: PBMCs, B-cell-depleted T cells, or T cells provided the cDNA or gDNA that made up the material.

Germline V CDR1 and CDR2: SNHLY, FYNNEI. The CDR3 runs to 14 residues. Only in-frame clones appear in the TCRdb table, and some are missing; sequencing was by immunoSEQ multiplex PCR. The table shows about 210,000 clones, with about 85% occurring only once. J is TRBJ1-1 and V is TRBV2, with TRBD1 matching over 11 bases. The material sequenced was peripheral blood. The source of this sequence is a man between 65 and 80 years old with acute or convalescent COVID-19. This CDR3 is CASREVRDRGLAFF. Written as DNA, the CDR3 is TGTGCCAGCAGAGAAGTCCGGGACAGGGGGTTGGCTTTCTTT.